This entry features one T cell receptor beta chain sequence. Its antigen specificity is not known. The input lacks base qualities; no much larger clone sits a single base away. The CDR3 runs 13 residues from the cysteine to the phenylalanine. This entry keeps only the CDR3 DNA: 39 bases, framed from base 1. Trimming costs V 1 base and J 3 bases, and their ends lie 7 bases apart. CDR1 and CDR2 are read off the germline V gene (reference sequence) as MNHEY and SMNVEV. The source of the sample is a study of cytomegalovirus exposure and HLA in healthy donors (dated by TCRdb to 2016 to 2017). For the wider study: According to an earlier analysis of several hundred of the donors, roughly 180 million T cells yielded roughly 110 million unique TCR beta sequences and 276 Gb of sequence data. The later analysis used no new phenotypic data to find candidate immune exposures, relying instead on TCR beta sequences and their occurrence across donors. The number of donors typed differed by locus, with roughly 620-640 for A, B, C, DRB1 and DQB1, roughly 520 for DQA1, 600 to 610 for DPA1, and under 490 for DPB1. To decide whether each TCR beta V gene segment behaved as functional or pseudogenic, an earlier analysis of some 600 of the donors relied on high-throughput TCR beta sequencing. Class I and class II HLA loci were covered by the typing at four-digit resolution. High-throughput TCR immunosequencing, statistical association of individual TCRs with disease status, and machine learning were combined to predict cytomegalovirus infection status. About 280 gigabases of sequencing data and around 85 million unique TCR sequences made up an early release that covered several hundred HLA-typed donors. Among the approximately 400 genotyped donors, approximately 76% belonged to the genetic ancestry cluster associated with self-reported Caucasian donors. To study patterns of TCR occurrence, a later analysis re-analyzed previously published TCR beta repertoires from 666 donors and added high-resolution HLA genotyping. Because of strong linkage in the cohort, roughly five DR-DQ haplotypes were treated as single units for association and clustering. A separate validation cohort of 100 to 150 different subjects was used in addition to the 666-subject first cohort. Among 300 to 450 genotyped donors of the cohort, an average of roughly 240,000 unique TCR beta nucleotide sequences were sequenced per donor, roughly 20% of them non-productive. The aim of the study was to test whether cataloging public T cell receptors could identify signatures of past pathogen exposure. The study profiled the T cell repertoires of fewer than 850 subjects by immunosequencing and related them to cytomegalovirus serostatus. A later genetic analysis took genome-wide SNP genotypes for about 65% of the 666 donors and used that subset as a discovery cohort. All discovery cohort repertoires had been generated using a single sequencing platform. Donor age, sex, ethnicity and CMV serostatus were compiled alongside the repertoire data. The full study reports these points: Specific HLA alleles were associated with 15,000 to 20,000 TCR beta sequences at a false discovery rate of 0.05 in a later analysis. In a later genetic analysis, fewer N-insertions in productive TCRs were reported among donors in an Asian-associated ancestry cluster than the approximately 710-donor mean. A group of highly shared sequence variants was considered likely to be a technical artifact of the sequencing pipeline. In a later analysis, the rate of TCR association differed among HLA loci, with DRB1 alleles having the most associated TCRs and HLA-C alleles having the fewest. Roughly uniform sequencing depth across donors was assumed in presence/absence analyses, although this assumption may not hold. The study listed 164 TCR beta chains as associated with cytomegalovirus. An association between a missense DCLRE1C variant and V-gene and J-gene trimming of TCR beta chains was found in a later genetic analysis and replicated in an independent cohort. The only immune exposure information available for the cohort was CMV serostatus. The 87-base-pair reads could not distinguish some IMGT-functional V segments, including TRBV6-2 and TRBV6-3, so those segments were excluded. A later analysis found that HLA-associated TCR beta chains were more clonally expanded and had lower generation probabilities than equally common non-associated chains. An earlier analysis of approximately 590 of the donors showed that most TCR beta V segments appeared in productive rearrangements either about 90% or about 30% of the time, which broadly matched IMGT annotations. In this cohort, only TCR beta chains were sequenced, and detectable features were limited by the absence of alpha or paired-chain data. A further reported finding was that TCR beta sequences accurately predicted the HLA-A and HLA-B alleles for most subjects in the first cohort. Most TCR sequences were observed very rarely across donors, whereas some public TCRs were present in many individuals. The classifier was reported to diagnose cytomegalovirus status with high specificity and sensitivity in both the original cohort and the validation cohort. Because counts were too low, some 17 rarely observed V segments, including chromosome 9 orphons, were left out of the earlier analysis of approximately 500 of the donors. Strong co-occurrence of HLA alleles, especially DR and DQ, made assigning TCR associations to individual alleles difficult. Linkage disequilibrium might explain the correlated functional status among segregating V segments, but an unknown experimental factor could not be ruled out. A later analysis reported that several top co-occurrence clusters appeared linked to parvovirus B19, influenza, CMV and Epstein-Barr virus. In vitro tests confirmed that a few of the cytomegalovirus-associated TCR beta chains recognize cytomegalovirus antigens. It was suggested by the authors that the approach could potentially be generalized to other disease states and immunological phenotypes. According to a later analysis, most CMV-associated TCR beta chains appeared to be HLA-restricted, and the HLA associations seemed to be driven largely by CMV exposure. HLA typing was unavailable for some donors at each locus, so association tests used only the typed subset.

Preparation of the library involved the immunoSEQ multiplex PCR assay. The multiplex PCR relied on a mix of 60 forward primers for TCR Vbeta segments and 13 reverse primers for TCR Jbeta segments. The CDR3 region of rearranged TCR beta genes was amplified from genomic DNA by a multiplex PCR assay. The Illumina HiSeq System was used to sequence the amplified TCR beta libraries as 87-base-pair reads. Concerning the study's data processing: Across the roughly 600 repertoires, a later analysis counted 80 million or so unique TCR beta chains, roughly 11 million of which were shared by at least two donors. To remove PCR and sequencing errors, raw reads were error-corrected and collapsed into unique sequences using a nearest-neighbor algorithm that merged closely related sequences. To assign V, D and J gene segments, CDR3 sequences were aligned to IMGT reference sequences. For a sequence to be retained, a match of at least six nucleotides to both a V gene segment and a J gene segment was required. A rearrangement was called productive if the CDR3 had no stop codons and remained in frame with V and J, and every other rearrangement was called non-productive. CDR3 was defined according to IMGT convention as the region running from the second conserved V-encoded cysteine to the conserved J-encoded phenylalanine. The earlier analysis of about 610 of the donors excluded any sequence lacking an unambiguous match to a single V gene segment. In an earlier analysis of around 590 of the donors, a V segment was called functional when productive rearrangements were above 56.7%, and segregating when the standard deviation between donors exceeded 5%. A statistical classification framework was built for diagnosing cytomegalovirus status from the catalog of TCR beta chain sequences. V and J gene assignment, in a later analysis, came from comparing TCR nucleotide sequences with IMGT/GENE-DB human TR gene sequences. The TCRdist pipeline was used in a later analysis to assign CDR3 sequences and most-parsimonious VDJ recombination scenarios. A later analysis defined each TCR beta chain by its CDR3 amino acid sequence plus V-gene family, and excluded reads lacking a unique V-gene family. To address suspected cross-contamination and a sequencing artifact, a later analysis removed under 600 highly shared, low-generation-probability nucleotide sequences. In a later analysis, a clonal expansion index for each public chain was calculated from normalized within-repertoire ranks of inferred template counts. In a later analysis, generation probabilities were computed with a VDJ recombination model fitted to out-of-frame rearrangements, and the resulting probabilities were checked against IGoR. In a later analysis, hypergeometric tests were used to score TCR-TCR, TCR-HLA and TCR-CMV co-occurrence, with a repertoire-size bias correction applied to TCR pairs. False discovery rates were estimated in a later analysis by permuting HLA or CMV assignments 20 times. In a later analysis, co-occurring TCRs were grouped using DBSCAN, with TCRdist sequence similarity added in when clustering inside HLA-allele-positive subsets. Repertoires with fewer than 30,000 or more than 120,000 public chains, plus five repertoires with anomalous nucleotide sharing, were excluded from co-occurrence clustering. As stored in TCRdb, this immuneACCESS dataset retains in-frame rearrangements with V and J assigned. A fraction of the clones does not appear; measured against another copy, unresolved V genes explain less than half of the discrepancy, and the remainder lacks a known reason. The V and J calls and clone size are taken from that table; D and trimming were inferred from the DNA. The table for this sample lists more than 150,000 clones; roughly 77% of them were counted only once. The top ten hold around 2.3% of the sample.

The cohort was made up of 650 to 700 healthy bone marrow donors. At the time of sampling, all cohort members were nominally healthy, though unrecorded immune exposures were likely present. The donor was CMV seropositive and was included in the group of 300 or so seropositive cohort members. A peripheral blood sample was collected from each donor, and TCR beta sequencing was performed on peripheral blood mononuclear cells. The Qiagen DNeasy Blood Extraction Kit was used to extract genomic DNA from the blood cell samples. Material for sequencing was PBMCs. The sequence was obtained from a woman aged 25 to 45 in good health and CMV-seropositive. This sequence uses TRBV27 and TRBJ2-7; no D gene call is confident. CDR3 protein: CASSLYQDYEQYF. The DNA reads TGTGCCAGCAGTTTATACCAGGACTACGAGCAGTACTTC.